The 15 T cell receptor beta chains in this list originate from one sample, sequenced in a study of identical twins. TCRdb itself ran the 5' RACE reads through MiXCR, one entry per CDR3 protein. The sample lists some 440,000 distinct CDR3 sequences, 24% seen once, with 2.9% in the top ten. This same sample was also taken into another study, of T cells expressing NK-cell markers.

Sequenced material: CD4+ T cells sorted from blood. All receptors derive from a woman younger than 35 in good health.

V is TRBV6-1 and J is TRBJ1-2, with TRBD1 matching 7 bases. Germline V lookup: CDR1 MNHNS, CDR2 SASEGT. The CDR3 covers 14 residues. J lost 4 bases, V lost 6 bases, and 8 bases had no gene match. As DNA, the CDR3 is TGTGCCAGCAGAGCTCCAGGGGGATCCTATGGCTACACCTTC. Amino acids: CASRAPGGSYGYTF.

The chain couples TRBV29-1 to TRBJ1-1; no reliable D call. Per the germline V gene, CDR1 is SQVTM and CDR2 is ANQGSEA. The germline V and J ends were trimmed by 5 bases and 6 bases, with 10 bases remaining between them. CDR3 length: 11 amino acids. The CDR3 region has the DNA TGCAGCGTTTCGGCTGAACCTGAAGCTTTCTTT. It is translated as CSVSAEPEAFF.

In its sample, this clonotype was seen a few times. The J gene is TRBJ2-7, the V gene TRBV12-3 or TRBV12-4; tentative D call: TRBD1 (6 bases). Trimming shortened V by 2 bases and J by 0 bases, and 11 bases separated the two germline ends. This CDR3 has 15 amino acids. CDR3 DNA sequence: TGTGCCAGCAGTTTACCTCTACAGGGCTCCTACGAGCAGTACTTC. Protein product: CASSLPLQGSYEQYF.

This sequence joins TRBV29-1 and TRBJ2-3, with a tentative D call TRBD2 (6 bases). V was clipped by 7 bases and J by 7 bases, with 12 bases between them. This CDR3 spans 11 amino acids. Per germline, CDR1 SQVTM and CDR2 ANQGSEA. CDR3 residues: CSAAGRYTQYF. CDR3 DNA: TGCAGCGCCGCAGGGAGGTATACGCAGTATTTT.

In this sample, this clonotype turned up a few times. The chain couples TRBV20-1 to TRBJ1-1; unclear D gene. Germline V CDR1 and CDR2: DFQATT, SNEGSKA (reference sequence). The CDR3 is 12 amino acids. Trimming removed 6 bases at V and 1 base at J, with 9 bases between. The CDR3 DNA reads as TGCAGTGCAGACGGCCCGAACACTGAAGCTTTCTTT. Amino acid sequence: CSADGPNTEAFF.

This clonotype showed up just a few times. J is TRBJ2-5 and V is TRBV12-3 or TRBV12-4; D is uncertain. Trimming took off 7 bases at V and 1 base at J, with 7 bases between the two ends. This CDR3 contains 12 residues. The CDR3, as DNA: TGTGCCAGCAAGACGGCCCAAGAGACCCAGTACTTC. This translates into CASKTAQETQYF.

The chain joins TRBV5-1 to TRBJ2-3; 7 nucleotides agree with TRBD2. CDR3 length: 14 residues. V was pared by 4 bases and J by 6 bases, with 8 bases of the junction left unmatched. Germline V CDR1 and CDR2: SGHRS, YFSETQ. This CDR3 is CASSNLSGRDTQYF. In DNA form, the CDR3 reads TGCGCCAGCAGCAACCTCTCCGGGAGGGATACGCAGTATTTT. The full variable domain, its missing parts supplied by reference TRBV5-1 and TRBJ2-3, is KAGVTQTPRYLIKTRGQQVTLSCSPISGHRSVSWYQQTPGQGLQFLFEYFSETQRNKGNFPGRFSGRQFSNSRSEMNVSTLELGDSALYLCASSNLSGRDTQYFGPGTRLTVL.

This clonotype came up a few times. A junction end diverges from the germline sequence, so it may reflect a read error. The chain recombines TRBV20-1 with TRBJ2-7; D is perhaps TRBD2 (5 bases). The CDR3 length is 13 residues. Germline V gene data show CDR1 as DFQATT and CDR2 as SNEGSKA (reference sequence). CDR3 sequence (DNA): TGCAGTGCTCGAGAGGGCTACTCCTACGAGCAGTACTTC. This codes for CSAREGYSYEQYF.

The V call is TRBV29-1, the J call TRBJ2-5; D is uncertain. This CDR3 has 15 residues. The germline V gene encodes CDR1 SQVTM and CDR2 ANQGSEA. The V gene lost 0 bases and the J gene lost 5 bases, with 16 bases spanning the gap. CDR3 in DNA: TGCAGCGTTGAAGATCAGTCGAAAGGGTGGGAGACCCAGTACTTC. Its protein is CSVEDQSKGWETQYF.

This clonotype showed up many times. The CDR3: CASSLTGGTEAFF. The CDR3, as DNA: TGCGCCAGCAGCTTGACAGGGGGCACTGAAGCTTTCTTT. The rearrangement uses TRBV5-1 and TRBJ1-1, with 8 bases matching TRBD1. The junction had 0 bases not matched to a gene; V was cut back by 1 base and J by 4 bases. The CDR3 has 13 amino acids. CDR1 SGHRS and CDR2 YFSETQ come from the germline V gene.

V and J are TRBV27 and TRBJ2-3; a weak D match, TRBD2 (5 bases). The CDR3 has 16 amino acids. The V gene's germline CDR1 is MNHEY and CDR2 SMNVEV (reference sequence). Trimming removed 5 bases from V and 0 bases from J, with 15 bases in between. CDR3 sequence reads: CASSEAGGRSTDTQYF. In DNA form, the CDR3 reads TGTGCCAGCAGTGAGGCGGGCGGCCGAAGCACAGATACGCAGTATTTT.

This chain's CDR3 is CSALGAISGNTIYF. CDR3 bases: TGCAGTGCTCTAGGGGCCATCTCTGGAAACACCATATATTTT. V is TRBV20-1 and J is TRBJ1-3; D perhaps matches TRBD1 (5 bases). The CDR3 extends over 14 amino acids. V lost 5 bases and J 0 bases, leaving 11 bases between the germline ends. The germline CDR1 and CDR2 sequences are DFQATT and SNEGSKA (reference sequence).

There are a few counts of this clonotype. V and J are TRBV20-1 and TRBJ2-1, with 9 positions matching TRBD1. The CDR3 is made up of 15 amino acids. Germline V CDR1 and CDR2: DFQATT, SNEGSKA (reference sequence). V shed 4 bases, J shed 7 bases, and the junction held 11 bases outside the gene matches. For the CDR3, the DNA is TGCAGTGCTAAACGGGGGGACAGGGTATTGAATGAGCAGTTCTTC. This sequence encodes CSAKRGDRVLNEQFF.

The V gene is TRBV7-3, the J gene TRBJ2-1; tentative D call: TRBD1 (5 bases). This CDR3 is 13 amino acids long. V lost 7 bases and J lost 0, with 7 bases in between. Germline CDR1 reads SGHTA; CDR2 reads FQGTGA. The CDR3 DNA sequence: TGTGCCAGCACAGGGCCCTCCTACAATGAGCAGTTCTTC. This gives the protein CASTGPSYNEQFF.

This clonotype was found a few times. V is TRBV5-6 and J is TRBJ2-1; 8 bases line up with TRBD1. V was clipped by 9 bases and J by 4 bases; unmatched bases: 9. The CDR3 is 14 residues long. Germline CDR1 and CDR2: SGHDT and YYEEEE. As DNA, the CDR3 is TGTGCCACCTCGACAGGGGCGATTTACAATGAGCAGTTCTTC. This sequence encodes CATSTGAIYNEQFF.